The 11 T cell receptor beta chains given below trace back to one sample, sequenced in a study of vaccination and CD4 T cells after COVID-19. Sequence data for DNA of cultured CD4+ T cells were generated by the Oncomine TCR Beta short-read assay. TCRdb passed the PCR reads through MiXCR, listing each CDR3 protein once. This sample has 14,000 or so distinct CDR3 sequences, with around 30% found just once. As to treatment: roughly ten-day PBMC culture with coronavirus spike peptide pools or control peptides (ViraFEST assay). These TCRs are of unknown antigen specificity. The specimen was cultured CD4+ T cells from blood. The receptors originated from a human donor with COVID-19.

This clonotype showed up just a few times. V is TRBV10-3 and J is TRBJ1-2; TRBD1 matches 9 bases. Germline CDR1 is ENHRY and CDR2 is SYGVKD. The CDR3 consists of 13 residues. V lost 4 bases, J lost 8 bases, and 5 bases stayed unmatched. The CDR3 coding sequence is TGTGCCATCAGTGGTCGGACAGGGGAGGGCTACACCTTC. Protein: CAISGRTGEGYTF.

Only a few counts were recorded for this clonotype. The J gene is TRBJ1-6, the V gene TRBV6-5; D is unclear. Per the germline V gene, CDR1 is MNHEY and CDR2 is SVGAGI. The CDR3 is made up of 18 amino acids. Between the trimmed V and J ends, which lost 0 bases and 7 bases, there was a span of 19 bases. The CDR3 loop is CASSYSSRQPVGNSPLHF. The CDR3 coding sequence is TGTGCCAGCAGTTACTCGTCCAGACAACCCGTTGGGAATTCACCCCTCCACTTT.

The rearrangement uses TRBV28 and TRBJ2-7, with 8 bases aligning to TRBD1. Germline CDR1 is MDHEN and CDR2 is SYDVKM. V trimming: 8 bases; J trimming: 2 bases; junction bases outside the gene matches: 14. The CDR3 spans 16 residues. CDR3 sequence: CASLGSGQVITYEQYF. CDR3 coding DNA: TGTGCCAGCCTAGGATCGGGACAGGTGATCACCTACGAGCAGTACTTC.

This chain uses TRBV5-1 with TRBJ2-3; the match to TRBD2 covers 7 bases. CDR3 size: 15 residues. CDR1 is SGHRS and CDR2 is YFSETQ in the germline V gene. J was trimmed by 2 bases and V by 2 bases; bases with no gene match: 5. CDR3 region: CASSLRGVHTDTQYF. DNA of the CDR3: TGCGCCAGCAGCTTACGGGGGGTGCACACAGATACGCAGTATTTT.

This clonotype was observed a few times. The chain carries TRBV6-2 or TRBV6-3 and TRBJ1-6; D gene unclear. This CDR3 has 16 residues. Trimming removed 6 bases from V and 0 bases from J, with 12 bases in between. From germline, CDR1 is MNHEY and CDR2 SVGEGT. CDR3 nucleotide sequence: TGTGCCAGCAGCGGACCGTTGAGCTCCTATAATTCACCCCTCCACTTT. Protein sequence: CASSGPLSSYNSPLHF.

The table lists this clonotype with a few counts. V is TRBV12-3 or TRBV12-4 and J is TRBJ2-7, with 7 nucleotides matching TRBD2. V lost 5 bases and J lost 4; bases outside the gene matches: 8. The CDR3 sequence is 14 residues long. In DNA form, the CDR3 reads TGTGCCAGCAGTAGGGCCAGCGGGGAATACGAGCAGTACTTC. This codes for CASSRASGEYEQYF.

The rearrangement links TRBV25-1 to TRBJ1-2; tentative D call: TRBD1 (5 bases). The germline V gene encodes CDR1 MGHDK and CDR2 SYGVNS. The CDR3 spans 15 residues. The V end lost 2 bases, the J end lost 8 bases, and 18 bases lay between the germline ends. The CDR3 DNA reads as TGTGCCAGCAGTGAAAGAGGCCCGGGGCGAGACGGCTACACCTTC. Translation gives CASSERGPGRDGYTF.

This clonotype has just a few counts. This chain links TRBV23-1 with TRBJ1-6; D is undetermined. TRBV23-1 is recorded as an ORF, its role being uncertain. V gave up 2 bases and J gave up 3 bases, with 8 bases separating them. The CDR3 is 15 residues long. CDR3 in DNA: TGCGCCAGCAGTCAAAGGACGGTCTATAATTCACCCCTCCACTTT. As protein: CASSQRTVYNSPLHF.

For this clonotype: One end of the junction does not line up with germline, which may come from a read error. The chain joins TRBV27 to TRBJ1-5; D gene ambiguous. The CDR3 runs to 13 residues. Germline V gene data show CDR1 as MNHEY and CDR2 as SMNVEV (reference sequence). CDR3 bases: TGTGCCAGCAGTTTAAATAGCAGTCAGCCCCAGCATTTT. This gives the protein CASSLNSSQPQHF.

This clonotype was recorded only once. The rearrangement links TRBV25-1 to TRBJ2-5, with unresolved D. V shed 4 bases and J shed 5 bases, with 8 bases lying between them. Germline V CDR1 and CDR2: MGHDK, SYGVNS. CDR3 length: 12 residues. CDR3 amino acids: CASSVKHETQYF. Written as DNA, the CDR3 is TGTGCCAGCAGTGTTAAGCACGAGACCCAGTACTTC.

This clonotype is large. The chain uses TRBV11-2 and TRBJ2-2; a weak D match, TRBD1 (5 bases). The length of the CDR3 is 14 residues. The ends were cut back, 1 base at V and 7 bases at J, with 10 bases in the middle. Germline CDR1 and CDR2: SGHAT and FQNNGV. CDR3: CASSLVRVYGELFF. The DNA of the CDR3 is TGTGCCAGCAGCTTAGTCAGGGTGTACGGGGAGCTGTTTTTT.